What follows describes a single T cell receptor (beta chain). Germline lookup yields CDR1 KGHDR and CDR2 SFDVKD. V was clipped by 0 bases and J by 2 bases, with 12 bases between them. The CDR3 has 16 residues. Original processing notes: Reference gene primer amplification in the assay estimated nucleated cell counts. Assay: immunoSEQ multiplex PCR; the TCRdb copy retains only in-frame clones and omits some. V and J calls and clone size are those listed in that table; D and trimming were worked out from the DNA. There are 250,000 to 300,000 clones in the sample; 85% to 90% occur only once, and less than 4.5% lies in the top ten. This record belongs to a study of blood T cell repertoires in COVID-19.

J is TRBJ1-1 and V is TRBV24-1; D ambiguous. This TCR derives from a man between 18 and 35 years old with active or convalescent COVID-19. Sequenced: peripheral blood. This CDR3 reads CATSDLRSGKNTEAFF. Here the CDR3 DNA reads TGTGCCACCAGTGATTTGCGTTCCGGGAAAAACACTGAAGCTTTCTTT.